These 28 T cell receptor beta chains were sequenced from one sample in a study of T cells after posttransplantation cyclophosphamide (dated by TCRdb to 2016 to 2017). The treatment or condition label of this sample denotes: high-dose cyclophosphamide on days +3 and +4 as single-agent GVHD prophylaxis. PTCy patients received busulfan and fludarabine conditioning, a related or unrelated marrow graft, and cyclophosphamide on days +3 and +4. The library came from the immunoSEQ multiplex PCR assay. Imported from immuneACCESS, the table was reduced by TCRdb to in-frame sequences with V and J called. These copies leave out some clones; in studies compared against another copy, an unresolved V gene accounts for under half, and the cause of the remainder is not known. The table gives about 7,200 clones for this sample, with none occurring only once. The ten largest account for around 6% of the sample. The specimen was PBMCs, collected after allogeneic stem cell transplant with posttransplant cyclophosphamide. The source of these receptors is a female patient aged 50-59 years who received an allogeneic stem cell transplant from an unrelated donor, was CMV-positive, and had acute GVHD only. After a transplant, some of the T cells may come from the graft donor.

V and J are TRBV7-9 and TRBJ2-5; D gene ambiguous. V lost 0 bases and J lost 5, with 4 bases in between. The CDR3 has 12 amino acids. Per germline, CDR1 SEHNR and CDR2 FQNEAQ (reference sequence). CDR3 sequence reads: CASSLASETQYF. The CDR3 region has the DNA TGTGCCAGCAGCTTAGCCTCGGAGACCCAGTACTTC.

In this sample, this clone turned up many times. This rearrangement joins TRBV10-3 to TRBJ2-7, with D perhaps TRBD1 (7 bases). There are 13 residues in the CDR3. V lost 4 bases and J 6 bases, leaving 13 bases between the germline ends. CDR1 ENHRY and CDR2 SYGVKD come from the germline V gene. In DNA form, the CDR3 reads TGTGCCATCAGTGGGGGGGCAGGGGGCGAGCAGTACTTC. This translates into CAISGGAGGEQYF.

In its sample, this clone was seen many times. The chain combines TRBV27 with TRBJ2-7; D ambiguous. Trimming pared 3 bases from V and 2 bases from J, leaving 2 bases between. Germline CDR1 is MNHEY and CDR2 is SMNVEV (reference sequence). CDR3 size: 11 residues. The CDR3 coding sequence is TGTGCCAGCAGTTTTACCTACGAGCAGTACTTC. Translation gives CASSFTYEQYF.

At least ten counts were recorded for this clone. The CDR3 sequence: CASSLTATYEQYF. CDR3 DNA sequence: TGTGCCAGCAGTCTTACTGCTACCTACGAGCAGTACTTC. The V call is TRBV6-1, the J call TRBJ2-7; no clear D gene. Trimming stripped 5 bases from V and 2 bases from J, with 10 bases between. This CDR3 region has 13 residues. CDR1 is MNHNS, CDR2 SASEGT, per germline.

This clone counts as medium-sized. The V gene is TRBV6-5, the J gene TRBJ1-1, with TRBD1 as a possible D gene (5 bases). CDR3 length: 14 amino acids. The germline CDR1 and CDR2 sequences are MNHEY and SVGAGI. V was trimmed by 5 bases and J by 3 bases, leaving 13 bases between them. The CDR3 loop is CASSRQLWDTEAFF. CDR3 bases: TGTGCCAGCAGTAGACAGCTTTGGGACACTGAAGCTTTCTTT.

This clone has ten or more counts. The rearrangement joins TRBV5-6 to TRBJ2-1, with 9 positions matching TRBD1. The trim removed 4 bases at V and 3 bases at J, leaving 8 bases unmatched. The germline V gene encodes CDR1 SGHDT and CDR2 YYEEEE. The CDR3 is 16 amino acids. The DNA of the CDR3 is TGTGCCAGCAGCAAACCCGGGACAGGGAACTACAATGAGCAGTTCTTC. This encodes CASSKPGTGNYNEQFF.

This clone was picked up many times. CDR3 residues: CASSHRSGTGGPNTEAFF. The CDR3 DNA follows: TGCGCCAGCAGCCACCGATCCGGGACAGGGGGCCCGAACACTGAAGCTTTCTTT. V is TRBV4-1 and J is TRBJ1-1, with TRBD1 identical over 12 bases. V lost 3 bases, J lost 1 base, and 9 bases stayed unmatched. The CDR3 runs to 18 residues. Germline CDR1 reads MGHRA; CDR2 reads YSYEKL.

This clone has ten or more counts. V is TRBV30 and J is TRBJ2-3; D perhaps matches TRBD2 (5 bases). CDR1 GTSNPN and CDR2 SVGIG come from the germline V gene (reference sequence). This CDR3 comprises 18 residues. Trimming pared 2 bases from V and 4 bases from J, leaving 25 bases between. CDR3 amino acids: CAWSSRGFLRRRADTQYF. Written as DNA, the CDR3 is TGTGCCTGGAGTTCAAGAGGGTTTCTTCGTCGGCGGGCAGATACGCAGTATTTT.

This clone rates as medium-sized. The rearrangement uses TRBV7-9 and TRBJ1-4; 9 nucleotides agree with TRBD1. The trim removed 4 bases at V and 8 bases at J, leaving 8 bases unmatched. The V gene's germline CDR1 is SEHNR and CDR2 FQNEAQ (reference sequence). The CDR3 is made up of 15 amino acids. CDR3 nucleotides: TGTGCCAGCAGCTCGACAGGGGGTTCTTGGGAAAAACTGTTTTTT. This translates into CASSSTGGSWEKLFF.

This clone was seen many times. The gene calls are TRBV2 and TRBJ2-4; 8 nucleotides agree with TRBD2. V was pared by 5 bases and J by 8 bases, with 5 bases of the junction left unmatched. This CDR3 has 13 residues. Germline-derived CDR1 and CDR2 are SNHLY and FYNNEI. The CDR3 sequence is CASSKGLVDIQYF. CDR3 coding DNA: TGTGCCAGCAGTAAGGGACTAGTGGACATTCAGTACTTC. Full variable domain (outside the CDR3, taken from reference TRBV2 and TRBJ2-4): EPEVTQTPSHQVTQMGQEVILRCVPISNHLYFYWYRQILGQKVEFLVSFYNNEISEKSEIFDDQFSVERPDGSNFTLKIRSTKLEDSAMYFCASSKGLVDIQYFGAGTRLSVL.

The table lists this clone with many counts. This chain connects TRBV9 to TRBJ1-5, with 10 bases that match TRBD1. With 4 bases clipped from V and 4 bases from J, the junction kept 2 bases outside the gene matches. The germline CDR1 and CDR2 sequences are SGDLS and YYNGEE. The CDR3 contains 14 residues. The CDR3 protein is CASSPGQGNQPQHF. The DNA for the CDR3 is TGTGCCAGCAGCCCGGGACAGGGGAATCAGCCCCAGCATTTT.

This clone has a count of ten or more. The chain combines TRBV4-3 with TRBJ2-7; TRBD2 might be the D (5 bases). Germline V gene data show CDR1 as LGHNA and CDR2 as YSLEER. V was shortened by 2 bases and J by 0 bases, with 17 bases between the two germline ends. The CDR3 is 17 amino acids. CDR3 residues: CASSQTLGSFFSYEQYF. The CDR3 region has the DNA TGCGCCAGCAGCCAAACACTAGGCAGCTTCTTCTCCTACGAGCAGTACTTC.

The chain links TRBV2 to TRBJ2-3; 12 bases agree with TRBD2. The germline V gene encodes CDR1 SNHLY and CDR2 FYNNEI. CDR3 length: 18 residues. Unmatched junction bases numbered 11, after V lost 6 bases and J lost 1 base. CDR3 amino acids: CASRARLAGDFGTDTQYF. In nucleotides, the CDR3 is TGTGCCAGCAGGGCTAGACTAGCGGGAGACTTCGGCACAGATACGCAGTATTTT.

This clone was counted at least ten times. This sequence joins TRBV10-3 and TRBJ2-1; D is possibly TRBD1 (7 bases). V dropped 5 bases and J dropped 9 bases, with 20 bases sitting between them. CDR1 and CDR2 from the germline V gene are ENHRY and SYGVKD. This CDR3 is 15 amino acids long. The CDR3 spells CAISPRGGGFGEQFF. The CDR3 nucleotides read TGTGCCATCAGTCCGCGTGGAGGGGGCTTTGGTGAGCAGTTCTTC.

The sample holds many counts of this clone. V and J are TRBV11-3 and TRBJ2-7; tentatively, D is TRBD1 (6 bases). V was clipped by 5 bases and J by 7 bases, with 15 bases between them. This CDR3 contains 13 residues. Germline CDR1 reads SGHNT; CDR2 reads YENEEA. CDR3 sequence reads: CASSPQPGTEQYF. Written as DNA, the CDR3 is TGTGCCAGCAGCCCCCAACCCGGGACAGAGCAGTACTTC.

This clone came up many times. The chain links TRBV7-9 to TRBJ1-1; D gene ambiguous. V lost 1 base and J 5 bases, leaving 8 bases between the germline ends. Germline values: CDR1 SEHNR, CDR2 FQNEAQ (reference sequence). The CDR3 contains 13 residues. The CDR3 sequence is CASSLDGTTEAFF. The CDR3 DNA is TGTGCCAGCAGCTTAGATGGCACAACTGAAGCTTTCTTT.

This clone has at least ten counts. This chain joins TRBV4-2 and TRBJ1-5; D is undetermined. This CDR3 has 14 amino acids. The ends were cut back, 1 base at V and 8 bases at J, with 12 bases in the middle. Germline V gene data show CDR1 as LGHNA and CDR2 as YNFKEQ. As DNA, the CDR3 is TGTGCCAGCAGCCAAGCACCGGCAGACAAGCCCCAGCATTTT. Translation: CASSQAPADKPQHF.

By share, this clone ranks as medium-sized. J is TRBJ1-1 and V is TRBV5-1; the match to TRBD1 covers 7 bases. CDR1 is SGHRS and CDR2 is YFSETQ in the germline V gene. The CDR3 consists of 13 residues. V trimming: 7 bases; J trimming: 1 base; junction bases outside the gene matches: 4. For the CDR3, the DNA is TGCGCCAGCGACTGGACAGGGAACACTGAAGCTTTCTTT. Translating gives CASDWTGNTEAFF. Based on the CDR3 plus reference TRBV5-1 and TRBJ1-1, the full variable domain is KAGVTQTPRYLIKTRGQQVTLSCSPISGHRSVSWYQQTPGQGLQFLFEYFSETQRNKGNFPGRFSGRQFSNSRSEMNVSTLELGDSALYLCASDWTGNTEAFFGQGTRLTVV.

DNA of the CDR3: TGTGCCAGCAGCCCTCCCGGGGTCTACGAGCAGTACTTC. Amino acids: CASSPPGVYEQYF. The chain employs TRBV11-2 and TRBJ2-7; a possible D gene is TRBD2 (5 bases). Trimming cost V 5 bases and J 3 bases, with 11 bases left between them. The CDR3 runs to 13 residues. The germline V gene encodes CDR1 SGHAT and CDR2 FQNNGV.

In its sample, this clone was seen many times. J is TRBJ2-7 and V is TRBV6-1; tentatively, D is TRBD2 (6 bases). V was cut by 6 bases and J by 4 bases, with 19 bases left in between. Germline CDR1 reads MNHNS; CDR2 reads SASEGT. There are 15 residues in the CDR3. The chain's CDR3 is CASRGSGAFFYEQYF. The CDR3 nucleotides are TGTGCCAGCAGGGGGTCGGGAGCTTTCTTTTACGAGCAGTACTTC.

This clone showed up many times. The chain is built from TRBV28 and TRBJ1-2, with a tentative D call TRBD1 (6 bases). CDR3 size: 14 residues. V lost 9 bases, J lost 5 bases, and 19 bases lay in between. The germline V gene encodes CDR1 MDHEN and CDR2 SYDVKM. CDR3 in DNA: TGTGCCAGAGTCCCAGGGGCCCCTAGGTATGGCTACACCTTC. Translating it yields CARVPGAPRYGYTF.

This clone appeared many times. This chain connects TRBV4-3 to TRBJ1-6; 9 nucleotides line up with TRBD1. V trimming: 5 bases; J trimming: 7 bases; junction bases outside the gene matches: 3. The CDR3 is 14 residues long. Germline V gene lookup returns CDR1 LGHNA and CDR2 YSLEER. As DNA, the CDR3 is TGCGCCAGCAGCTTCGACAGGGGGAATTCACCCCTCCACTTT. Its translation is CASSFDRGNSPLHF.

This clone was detected ten times or more. V usage is TRBV6-5 and J usage is TRBJ2-1, with TRBD2 as a possible D gene (6 bases). The CDR3 length is 12 residues. Germline V lookup: CDR1 MNHEY, CDR2 SVGAGI. V lost 9 bases, J lost 2 bases, and 8 bases lay in between. The CDR3 reads CASGGAYNEQFF. CDR3 sequence (DNA): TGTGCCAGTGGCGGGGCCTACAATGAGCAGTTCTTC.

In this sample, this clone turned up many times. This sequence joins TRBV7-2 and TRBJ2-3; 9 bases are shared with TRBD1. V trimming: 5 bases; J trimming: 3 bases; junction bases outside the gene matches: 6. The CDR3 is 15 residues long. CDR1 is SGHTA and CDR2 is FQGNSA in the germline V gene. The DNA for the CDR3 is TGTGCCAGCAGCAGGGACAGGGTTCGGACAGATACGCAGTATTTT. Translating gives CASSRDRVRTDTQYF.

In this sample, this clone is medium-sized. The chain couples TRBV4-3 to TRBJ2-3; TRBD2 agrees at 11 bases. In germline, CDR1 is LGHNA, CDR2 YSLEER. Unmatched junction bases numbered 3, after V lost 0 bases and J lost 10 bases. The CDR3 is 14 amino acids. CDR3 residues: CASSQETSGDSQYF. The CDR3 nucleotides read TGCGCCAGCAGCCAAGAGACTAGCGGGGATTCGCAGTATTTT.

This clone has at least ten counts. The J gene is TRBJ2-1, the V gene TRBV6-5; D is perhaps TRBD2 (6 bases). The CDR3 extends over 13 amino acids. Germline V gene sequence: CDR1 MNHEY, CDR2 SVGAGI. The ends were cut back, 6 bases at V and 9 bases at J, with 15 bases in the middle. The CDR3 region is CASRPGAGGEQFF. CDR3 in DNA: TGTGCCAGCAGGCCCGGTGCCGGGGGTGAGCAGTTCTTC.

This clone was recorded a few times. This chain joins TRBV15 and TRBJ1-1; possibly TRBD1 for D (5 bases). This CDR3 region has 14 residues. Trimming removed 11 bases from V and 6 bases from J, with 22 bases in between. Germline values: CDR1 LNHNV, CDR2 YYDKDF (reference sequence). As DNA, the CDR3 is TGTGCCTCCCGCTGGGGGGTCCTTAACGCTGAAGCTTTCTTT. The encoded protein is CASRWGVLNAEAFF.

At least ten counts were recorded for this clone. V is TRBV7-6 and J is TRBJ1-5, with a possible D match to TRBD1 (6 bases). CDR1 is SGHVS and CDR2 is FNYEAQ in the germline V gene. V lost 1 base, J lost 4 bases, and 8 bases lay in between. The CDR3 totals 14 residues. In DNA form, the CDR3 reads TGTGCCAGCAGCTTAGACAGGGATAATCAGCCCCAGCATTTT. This codes for CASSLDRDNQPQHF.